This T cell receptor (beta chain) is drawn from a study of OX40 agonist ivuxolimab in advanced cancers. Whole-study context: A history of anti-PD-1, anti-PD-L1 or anti-CTLA-4 therapy was acceptable, and 40% had some. Partial responses occurred in three patients (one hepatocellular carcinoma, two cutaneous melanoma). Study-level points and caveats: Patients with a partial response at 0.1-3.0 mg/kg had among the lowest clonal expansion. The mean number of expanded clones was higher in CD8+ T cells than in CD4+.

Generated by immunoSEQ multiplex PCR, the TCRdb table keeps only in-frame clones and is missing some. The table records about 76,000 clones, over 75% of them present only once. This CDR3 region has 14 residues. Trimming took off 2 bases at V and 2 bases at J, with 10 bases between the two ends. Germline lookup yields CDR1 SGHTS and CDR2 YDEGEE. Worth noting for this clone: Its target is not known.

The chain is built from TRBV5-8 and TRBJ1-2; maybe TRBD1 (5 bases). The material sequenced was CD4+ or CD8+ T cells sorted from blood, taken in a trial of the OX40 agonist ivuxolimab. The TCR was taken from an adult with an advanced solid tumor such as melanoma, head and neck, liver or kidney cancer. For the CDR3, the DNA is TGTGCCAGCAGCTTTGGTGGGGCGAACTATGGCTACACCTTC. Translated: CASSFGGANYGYTF.